This TCR beta chain stems from a study of blood T cells in healthy people across ages. CDR3 length equals 14 residues. V lost 6 bases, J lost 4 bases, and 10 bases lay in between. Germline-derived CDR1 and CDR2 are MGHDK and SYGVNS. Next came a second PCR, run for about 6 to 11 cycles, which used a sample-barcoded 5' primer along with a J-beta primer mix. TCRdb reprocessed the 5' RACE reads with MiXCR, giving one entry per CDR3 protein. The repertoire holds roughly 860,000 distinct CDR3 sequences, with around 62% as singletons. Whole-study findings and limits: Versus aged donors, long-lived donors had higher diversity and more naive CD4+ cells.

The donors, healthy Caucasians from Russia, were aged about 6 to 95. Per-sample yields of isolated PBMCs were at least 6 million. In its sample, this clonotype was seen a few times. Its antigen is currently unknown. What was sequenced was blood. The sequence was collected from a young man in good health. This chain links TRBV25-1 with TRBJ2-6; D might be TRBD2 (5 bases). CDR3 coding DNA: TGTGCCAGCAGGAAAGAGGGAGGGGCCAACGTCCTGACTTTC. It translates to CASRKEGGANVLTF.